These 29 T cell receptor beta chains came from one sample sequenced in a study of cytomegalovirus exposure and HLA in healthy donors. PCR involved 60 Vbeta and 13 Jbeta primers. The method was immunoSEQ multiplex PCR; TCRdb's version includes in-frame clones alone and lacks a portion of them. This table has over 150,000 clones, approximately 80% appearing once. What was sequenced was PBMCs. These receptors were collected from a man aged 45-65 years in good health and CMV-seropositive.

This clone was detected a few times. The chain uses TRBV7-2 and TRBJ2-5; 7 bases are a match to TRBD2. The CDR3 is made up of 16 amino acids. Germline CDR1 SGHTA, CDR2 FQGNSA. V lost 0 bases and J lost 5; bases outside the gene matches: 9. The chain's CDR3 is CASSLAGGSFPETQYF. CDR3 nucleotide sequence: TGTGCCAGCAGCTTAGCGGGGGGGAGTTTTCCGGAGACCCAGTACTTC.

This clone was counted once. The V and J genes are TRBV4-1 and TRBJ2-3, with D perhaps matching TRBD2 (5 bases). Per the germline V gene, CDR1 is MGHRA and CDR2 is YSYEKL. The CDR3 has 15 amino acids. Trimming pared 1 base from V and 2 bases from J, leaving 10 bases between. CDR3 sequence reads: CASSQGPGITDTQYF. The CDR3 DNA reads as TGCGCCAGCAGCCAAGGGCCGGGAATCACAGATACGCAGTATTTT.

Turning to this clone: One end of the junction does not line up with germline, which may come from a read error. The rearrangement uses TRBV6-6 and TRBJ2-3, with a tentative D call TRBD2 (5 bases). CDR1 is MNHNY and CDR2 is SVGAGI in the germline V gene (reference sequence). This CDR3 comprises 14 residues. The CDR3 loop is CAGSVRDSTDTQYF. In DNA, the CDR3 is TGTGCCGGCAGTGTGAGGGATAGCACAGATACGCAGTATTTT.

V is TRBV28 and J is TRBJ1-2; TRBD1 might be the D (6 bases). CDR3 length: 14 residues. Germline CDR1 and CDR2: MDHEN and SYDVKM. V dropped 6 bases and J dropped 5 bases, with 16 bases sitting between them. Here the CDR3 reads CASRGAHSGYGYTF. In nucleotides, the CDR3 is TGTGCCAGCAGGGGGGCACATTCTGGGTATGGCTACACCTTC.

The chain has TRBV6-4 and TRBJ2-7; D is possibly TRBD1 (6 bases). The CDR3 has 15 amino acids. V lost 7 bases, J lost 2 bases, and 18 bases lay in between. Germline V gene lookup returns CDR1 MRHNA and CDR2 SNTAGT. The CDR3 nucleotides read TGTGCCAGCAACGGACCTCTCAGGGGCGCCTACGAGCAGTACTTC. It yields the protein CASNGPLRGAYEQYF.

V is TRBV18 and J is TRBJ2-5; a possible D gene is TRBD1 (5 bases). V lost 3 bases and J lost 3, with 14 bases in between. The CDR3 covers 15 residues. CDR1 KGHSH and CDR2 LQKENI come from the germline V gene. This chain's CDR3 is CASSPGRVTEETQYF. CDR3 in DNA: TGTGCCAGCTCACCGGGCAGGGTCACCGAAGAGACCCAGTACTTC.

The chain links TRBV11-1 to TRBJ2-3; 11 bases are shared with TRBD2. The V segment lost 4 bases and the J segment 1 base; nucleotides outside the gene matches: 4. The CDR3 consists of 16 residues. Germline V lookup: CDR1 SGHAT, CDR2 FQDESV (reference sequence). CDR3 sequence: CASSSQLAGGTDTQYF. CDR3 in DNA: TGTGCCAGCAGCTCACAACTAGCGGGAGGCACAGATACGCAGTATTTT.

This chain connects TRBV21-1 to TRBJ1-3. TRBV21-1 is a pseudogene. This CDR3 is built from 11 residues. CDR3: CASSKGRLLYF. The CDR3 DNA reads TGTGCCAGCAGCAAAGGTAGACTCCTATATTTT.

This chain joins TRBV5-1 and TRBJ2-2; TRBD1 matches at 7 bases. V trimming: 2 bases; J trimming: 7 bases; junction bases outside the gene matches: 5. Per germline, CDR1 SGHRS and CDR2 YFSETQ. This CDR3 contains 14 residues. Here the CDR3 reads CASSFIQGNGELFF. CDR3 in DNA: TGCGCCAGCAGCTTTATACAGGGGAACGGGGAGCTGTTTTTT.

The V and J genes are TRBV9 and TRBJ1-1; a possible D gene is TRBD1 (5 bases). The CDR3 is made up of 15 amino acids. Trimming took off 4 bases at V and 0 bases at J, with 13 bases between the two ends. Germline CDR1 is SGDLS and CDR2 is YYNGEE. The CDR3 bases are TGTGCCAGCAGCCCGCATGGGGCGGTGAACACTGAAGCTTTCTTT. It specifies CASSPHGAVNTEAFF.

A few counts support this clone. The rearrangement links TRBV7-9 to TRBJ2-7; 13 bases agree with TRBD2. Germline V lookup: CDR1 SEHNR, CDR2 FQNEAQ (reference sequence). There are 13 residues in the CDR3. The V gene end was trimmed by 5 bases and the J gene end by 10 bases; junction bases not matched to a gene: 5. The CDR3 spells CASSAGTSGDQYF. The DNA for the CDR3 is TGTGCCAGCAGCGCCGGGACTAGCGGGGACCAGTACTTC. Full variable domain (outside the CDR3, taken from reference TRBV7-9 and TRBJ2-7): DTGVSQNPRHKITKRGQNVTFRCDPISEHNRLYWYRQTLGQGPEFLTYFQNEAQLEKSRLLSDRFSAERPKGSFSTLEIQRTEQGDSAMYLCASSAGTSGDQYFGPGTRLTVT.

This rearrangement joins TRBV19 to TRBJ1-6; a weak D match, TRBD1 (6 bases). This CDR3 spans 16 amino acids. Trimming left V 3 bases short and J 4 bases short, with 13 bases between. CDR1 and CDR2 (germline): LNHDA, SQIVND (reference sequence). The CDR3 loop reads CASSITGHRYNSPLHF. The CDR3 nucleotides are TGTGCCAGTAGTATTACGGGACACCGGTATAATTCACCCCTCCACTTT.

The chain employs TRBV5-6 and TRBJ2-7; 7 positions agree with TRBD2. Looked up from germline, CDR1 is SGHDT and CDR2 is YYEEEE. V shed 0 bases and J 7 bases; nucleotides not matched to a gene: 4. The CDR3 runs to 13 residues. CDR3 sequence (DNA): TGTGCCAGCAGCTTGGGAACAGCGGGGGAGCAGTACTTC. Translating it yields CASSLGTAGEQYF. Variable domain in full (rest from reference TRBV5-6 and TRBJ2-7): DAGVTQSPTHLIKTRGQQVTLRCSPKSGHDTVSWYQQALGQGPQFIFQYYEEEERQRGNFPDRFSGHQFPNYSSELNVNALLLGDSALYLCASSLGTAGEQYFGPGTRLTVT.

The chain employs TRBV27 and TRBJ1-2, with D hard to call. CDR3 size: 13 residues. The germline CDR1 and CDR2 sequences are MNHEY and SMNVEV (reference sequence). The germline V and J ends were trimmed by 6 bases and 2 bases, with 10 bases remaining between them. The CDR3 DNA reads TGTGCCAGCAGCCTTACAAGAAACTATGGCTACACCTTC. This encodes CASSLTRNYGYTF.

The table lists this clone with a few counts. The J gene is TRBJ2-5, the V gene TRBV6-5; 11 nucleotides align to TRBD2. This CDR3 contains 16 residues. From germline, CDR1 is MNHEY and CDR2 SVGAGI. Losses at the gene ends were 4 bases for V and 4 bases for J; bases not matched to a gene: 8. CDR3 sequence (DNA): TGTGCCAGCAGTTTCCTAGCGGGGGGCCGCGGAGAGACCCAGTACTTC. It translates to CASSFLAGGRGETQYF.

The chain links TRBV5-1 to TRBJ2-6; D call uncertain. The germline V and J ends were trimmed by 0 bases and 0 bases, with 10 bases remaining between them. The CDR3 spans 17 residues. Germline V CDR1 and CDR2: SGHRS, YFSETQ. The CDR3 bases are TGCGCCAGCAGCTTGGGACATGGCGACTCTGGGGCCAACGTCCTGACTTTC. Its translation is CASSLGHGDSGANVLTF.

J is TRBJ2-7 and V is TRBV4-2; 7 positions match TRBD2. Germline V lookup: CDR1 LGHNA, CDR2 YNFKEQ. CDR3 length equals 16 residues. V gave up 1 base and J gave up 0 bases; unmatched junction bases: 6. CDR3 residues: CASSQGREVSSYEQYF. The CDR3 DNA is TGTGCCAGCAGCCAAGGCCGGGAGGTAAGCTCCTACGAGCAGTACTTC.

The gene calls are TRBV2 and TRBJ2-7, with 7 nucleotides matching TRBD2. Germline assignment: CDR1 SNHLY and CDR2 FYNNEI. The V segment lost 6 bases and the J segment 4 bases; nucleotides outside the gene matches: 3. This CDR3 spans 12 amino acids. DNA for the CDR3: TGTGCCAGCAGGCCTAGCGGATACGAGCAGTACTTC. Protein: CASRPSGYEQYF.

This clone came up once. The DNA for the CDR3 is TGTGCCAGCAGTGAAGCGCGGAGAGGCCCGACTGGTGGCTACACCTTC. It specifies CASSEARRGPTGGYTF. The rearrangement links TRBV2 to TRBJ1-2; D remains ambiguous. This CDR3 is built from 16 residues. Germline V gene sequence: CDR1 SNHLY, CDR2 FYNNEI. Between the trimmed V and J ends, which lost 0 bases and 7 bases, there was a span of 18 bases.

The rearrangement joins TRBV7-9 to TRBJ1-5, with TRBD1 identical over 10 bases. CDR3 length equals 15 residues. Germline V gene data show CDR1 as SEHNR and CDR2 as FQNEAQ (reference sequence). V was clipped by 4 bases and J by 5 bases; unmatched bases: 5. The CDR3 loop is CASSSGTGAHQPQHF. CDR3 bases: TGTGCCAGCAGCTCCGGGACAGGGGCACATCAGCCCCAGCATTTT.

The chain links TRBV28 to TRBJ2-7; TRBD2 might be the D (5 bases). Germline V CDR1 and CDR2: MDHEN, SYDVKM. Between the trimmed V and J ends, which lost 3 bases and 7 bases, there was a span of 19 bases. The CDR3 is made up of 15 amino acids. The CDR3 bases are TGTGCCAGCAGTTTCCCCCCAGTGTTCCGAGGGGAGCAGTACTTC. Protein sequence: CASSFPPVFRGEQYF.

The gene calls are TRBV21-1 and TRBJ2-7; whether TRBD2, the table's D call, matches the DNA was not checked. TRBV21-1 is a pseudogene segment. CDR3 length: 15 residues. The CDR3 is CASSSFHSGNHEQYF. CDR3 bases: TGTGCCAGCAGCTCATTCCATTCCGGGAACCACGAGCAGTACTTC.

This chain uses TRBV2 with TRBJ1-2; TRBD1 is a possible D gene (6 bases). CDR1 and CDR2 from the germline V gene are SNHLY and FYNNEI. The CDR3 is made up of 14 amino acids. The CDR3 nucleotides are TGTGCTGGCGGGGGGCAGGGGATTAACTATGGCTACACCTTC. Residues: CAGGGQGINYGYTF.

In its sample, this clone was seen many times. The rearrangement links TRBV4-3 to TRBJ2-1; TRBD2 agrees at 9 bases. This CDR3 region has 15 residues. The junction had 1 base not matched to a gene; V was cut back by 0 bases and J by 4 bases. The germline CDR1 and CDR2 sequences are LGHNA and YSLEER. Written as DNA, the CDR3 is TGCGCCAGCAGCCAAGACGCGGGAGGGTACAATGAGCAGTTCTTC. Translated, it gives CASSQDAGGYNEQFF.

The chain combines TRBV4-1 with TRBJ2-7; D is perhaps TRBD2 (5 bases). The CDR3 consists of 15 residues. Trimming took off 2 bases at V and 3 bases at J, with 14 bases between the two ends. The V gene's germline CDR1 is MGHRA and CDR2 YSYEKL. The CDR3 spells CASSQSLASLYEQYF. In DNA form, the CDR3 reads TGCGCCAGCAGCCAATCCCTAGCTTCCCTCTACGAGCAGTACTTC.

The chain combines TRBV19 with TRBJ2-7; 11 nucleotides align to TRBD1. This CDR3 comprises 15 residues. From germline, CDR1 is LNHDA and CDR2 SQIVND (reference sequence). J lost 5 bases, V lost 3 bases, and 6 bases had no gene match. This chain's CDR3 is CASSMDRGRFHEQYF. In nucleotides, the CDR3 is TGTGCCAGTAGTATGGACAGGGGGCGCTTCCACGAGCAGTACTTC.

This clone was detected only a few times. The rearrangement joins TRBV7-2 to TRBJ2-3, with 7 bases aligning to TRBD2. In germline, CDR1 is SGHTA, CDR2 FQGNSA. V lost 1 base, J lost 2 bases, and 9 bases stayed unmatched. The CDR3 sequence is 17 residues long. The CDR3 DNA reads TGTGCCAGCAGCTTAGACGGGAGGACCGACTACACAGATACGCAGTATTTT. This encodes CASSLDGRTDYTDTQYF.

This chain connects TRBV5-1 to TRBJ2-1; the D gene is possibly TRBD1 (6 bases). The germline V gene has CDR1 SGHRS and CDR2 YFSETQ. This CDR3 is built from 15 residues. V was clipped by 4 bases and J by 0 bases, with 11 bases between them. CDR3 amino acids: CASSALDSSYNEQFF. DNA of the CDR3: TGCGCCAGCAGCGCACTGGACAGCTCCTACAATGAGCAGTTCTTC.

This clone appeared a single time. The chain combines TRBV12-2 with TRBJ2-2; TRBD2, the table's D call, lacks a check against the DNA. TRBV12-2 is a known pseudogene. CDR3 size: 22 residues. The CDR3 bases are TGTGCAAGTCGACGTACCCCGGGACTAGCGGGAGGTCCGTCCCCTTACACCGGGGAGCTGTTTTTT. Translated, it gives CASRRTPGLAGGPSPYTGELFF.